The clone carrying this TCR beta chain showed up many times. From RNA transcripts, TCR beta CDR3 regions were amplified. A first-round RT-PCR of the TCR CDR3 used the HTBI primer set. TCRdb reprocessed the multiplex PCR reads with MiXCR, giving one entry per CDR3 protein. Among hundreds of thousands of distinct CDR3 sequences, about a sixth were seen once, and the ten largest hold 18%. This sample is drawn from a study of T cells in Graves' hyperthyroidism and ophthalmopathy. The overall study: Before any treatment, at initial diagnosis, peripheral blood was collected.

Stable hyperthyroidism: no ophthalmopathy progression over 18 months of follow-up. V trimming: 2 bases; J trimming: 1 base; junction bases outside the gene matches: 2. CDR1 and CDR2 from the germline V gene are SGDLS and YYNGEE. CDR3 length: 14 residues. Sequenced sample: blood. This chain uses TRBV9 with TRBJ2-5; TRBD1 matches 7 bases. The clonotype comes from a woman aged 18-29 years with Graves' hyperthyroidism. The CDR3 reads CASSVGQVQETQYF. CDR3 nucleotide sequence: TGTGCCAGCAGCGTCGGACAGGTCCAAGAGACCCAGTACTTC.